This TCR beta chain derives from a study of T cell changes during pregnancy in multiple sclerosis. The table came from immunoSEQ multiplex PCR; TCRdb's copy has only in-frame clones and leaves some out. The sample records tens of thousands of clones, 85% to 95% being singletons. The V gene's germline CDR1 is ENHRY and CDR2 SYGVKD. The CDR3 consists of 15 residues. The germline V and J ends were trimmed by 4 bases and 6 bases, with 19 bases remaining between them. This TCR derives from a female donor with multiple sclerosis, enrolled in a pregnancy study. The chain joins TRBV10-3 to TRBJ2-7; D unclear. The sequences come from peripheral blood, collected in the third trimester of pregnancy. In nucleotides, the CDR3 is TGTGCCATCAGTGCGAGGAGTGATGGCGTCTTCGAGCAGTACTTC. Encoded protein: CAISARSDGVFEQYF.